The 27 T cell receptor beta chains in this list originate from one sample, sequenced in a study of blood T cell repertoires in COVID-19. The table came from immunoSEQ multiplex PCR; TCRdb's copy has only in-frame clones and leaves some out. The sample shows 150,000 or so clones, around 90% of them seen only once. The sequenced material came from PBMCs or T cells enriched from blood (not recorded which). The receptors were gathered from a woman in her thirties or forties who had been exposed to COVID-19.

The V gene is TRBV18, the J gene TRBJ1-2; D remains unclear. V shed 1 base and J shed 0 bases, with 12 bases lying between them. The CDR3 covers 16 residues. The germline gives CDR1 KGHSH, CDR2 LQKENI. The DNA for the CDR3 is TGTGCCAGCTCACCACAGCCGGGAGGTACTAACTATGGCTACACCTTC. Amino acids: CASSPQPGGTNYGYTF.

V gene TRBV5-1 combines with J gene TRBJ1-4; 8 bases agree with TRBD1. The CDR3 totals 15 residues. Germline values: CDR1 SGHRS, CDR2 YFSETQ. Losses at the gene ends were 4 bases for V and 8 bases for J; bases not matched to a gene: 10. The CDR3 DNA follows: TGCGCCAGCAGCCCCCGACAGGGGTGGGGGGAAAAACTGTTTTTT. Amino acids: CASSPRQGWGEKLFF. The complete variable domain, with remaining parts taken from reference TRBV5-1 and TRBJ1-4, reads KAGVTQTPRYLIKTRGQQVTLSCSPISGHRSVSWYQQTPGQGLQFLFEYFSETQRNKGNFPGRFSGRQFSNSRSEMNVSTLELGDSALYLCASSPRQGWGEKLFFGSGTQLSVL.

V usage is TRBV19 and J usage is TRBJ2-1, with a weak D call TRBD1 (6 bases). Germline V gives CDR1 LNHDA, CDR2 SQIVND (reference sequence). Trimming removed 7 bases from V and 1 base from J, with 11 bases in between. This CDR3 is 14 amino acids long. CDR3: CASNTGQSYNEQFF. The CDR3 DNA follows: TGTGCCAGTAACACAGGGCAGTCCTACAATGAGCAGTTCTTC.

CDR3 region: CASSSMAQGAGNQPQHF. As DNA, the CDR3 is TGCGCCAGCAGCTCAATGGCTCAGGGGGCTGGGAATCAGCCCCAGCATTTT. V gene TRBV4-1 combines with J gene TRBJ1-5; TRBD1 matches at 8 bases. The CDR3 totals 17 residues. The junction had 13 bases not matched to a gene; V was cut back by 5 bases and J by 4 bases. Germline V gene sequence: CDR1 MGHRA, CDR2 YSYEKL.

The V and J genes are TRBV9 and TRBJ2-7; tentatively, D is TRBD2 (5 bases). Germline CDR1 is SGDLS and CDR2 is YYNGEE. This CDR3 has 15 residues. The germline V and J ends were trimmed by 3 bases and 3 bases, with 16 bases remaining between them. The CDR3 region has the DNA TGTGCCAGCAGCGCACGGGAAGGCCGAAGCTACGAGCAGTACTTC. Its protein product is CASSAREGRSYEQYF.

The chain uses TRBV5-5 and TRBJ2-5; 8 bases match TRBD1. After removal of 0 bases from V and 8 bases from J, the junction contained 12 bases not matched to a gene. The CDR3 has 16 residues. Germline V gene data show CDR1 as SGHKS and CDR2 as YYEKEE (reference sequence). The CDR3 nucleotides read TGTGCCAGCAGCTTGGCCGAACCAGGGGGCTTTCGTACCCAGTACTTC. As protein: CASSLAEPGGFRTQYF.

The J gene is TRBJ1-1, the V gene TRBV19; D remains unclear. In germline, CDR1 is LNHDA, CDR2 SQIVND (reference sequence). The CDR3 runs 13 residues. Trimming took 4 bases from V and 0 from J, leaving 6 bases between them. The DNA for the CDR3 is TGTGCCAGTAGTACAGGTTTGAACACTGAAGCTTTCTTT. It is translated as CASSTGLNTEAFF.

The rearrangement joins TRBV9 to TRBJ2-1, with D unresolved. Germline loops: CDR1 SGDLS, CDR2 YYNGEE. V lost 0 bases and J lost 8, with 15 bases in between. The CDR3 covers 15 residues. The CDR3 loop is CASSVAAERLYEQFF. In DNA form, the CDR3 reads TGTGCCAGCAGCGTAGCGGCCGAGAGGCTGTATGAGCAGTTCTTC.

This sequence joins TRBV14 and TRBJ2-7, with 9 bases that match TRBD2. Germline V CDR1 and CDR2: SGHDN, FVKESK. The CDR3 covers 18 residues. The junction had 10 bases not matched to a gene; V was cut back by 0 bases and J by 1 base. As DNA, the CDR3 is TGTGCCAGCAGCCAAGATGTCCCACTAGCGGGTGTTTCCTACGAGCAGTACTTC. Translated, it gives CASSQDVPLAGVSYEQYF.

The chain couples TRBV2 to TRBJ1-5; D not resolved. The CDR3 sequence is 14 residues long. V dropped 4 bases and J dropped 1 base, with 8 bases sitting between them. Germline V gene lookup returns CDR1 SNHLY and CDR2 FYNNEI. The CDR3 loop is CASSVGESNQPQHF. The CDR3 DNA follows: TGTGCCAGCAGTGTCGGGGAGAGCAATCAGCCCCAGCATTTT. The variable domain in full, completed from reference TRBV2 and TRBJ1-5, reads EPEVTQTPSHQVTQMGQEVILRCVPISNHLYFYWYRQILGQKVEFLVSFYNNEISEKSEIFDDQFSVERPDGSNFTLKIRSTKLEDSAMYFCASSVGESNQPQHFGDGTRLSIL.

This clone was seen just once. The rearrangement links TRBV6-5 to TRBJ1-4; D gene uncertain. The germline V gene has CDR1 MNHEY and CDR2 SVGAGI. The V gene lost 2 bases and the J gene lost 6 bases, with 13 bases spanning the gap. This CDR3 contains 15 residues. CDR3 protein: CASSYVVGGDEKLFF. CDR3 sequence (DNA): TGTGCCAGCAGTTACGTGGTGGGAGGAGATGAAAAACTGTTTTTT.

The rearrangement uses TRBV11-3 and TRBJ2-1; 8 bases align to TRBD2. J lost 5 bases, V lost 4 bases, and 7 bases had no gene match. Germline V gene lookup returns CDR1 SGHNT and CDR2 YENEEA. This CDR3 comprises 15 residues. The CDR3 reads CASSSEAGEDNEQFF. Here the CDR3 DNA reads TGTGCCAGCAGCTCGGAAGCGGGAGAGGACAATGAGCAGTTCTTC.

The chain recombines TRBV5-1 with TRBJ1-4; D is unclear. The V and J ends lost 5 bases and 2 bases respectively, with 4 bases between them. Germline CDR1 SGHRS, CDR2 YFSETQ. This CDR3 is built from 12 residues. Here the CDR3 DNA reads TGCGCCAGCAGTGGCACTAATGAAAAACTGTTTTTT. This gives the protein CASSGTNEKLFF.

This CDR3 reads CASVETPNTGELFF. CDR3 coding DNA: TGCGCCAGCGTCGAAACTCCGAACACCGGGGAGCTGTTTTTT. The chain has TRBV5-1 and TRBJ2-2; D not certain. V lost 7 bases to trimming and J lost 0 bases, with 10 bases between them. Germline CDR1 reads SGHRS; CDR2 reads YFSETQ. CDR3 length: 14 amino acids.

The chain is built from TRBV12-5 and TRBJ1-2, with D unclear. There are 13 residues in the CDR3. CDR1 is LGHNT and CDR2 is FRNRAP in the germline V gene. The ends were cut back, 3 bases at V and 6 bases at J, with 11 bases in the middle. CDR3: CASGLGQVNGYTF. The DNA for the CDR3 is TGTGCTAGTGGTTTAGGTCAGGTGAATGGCTACACCTTC.

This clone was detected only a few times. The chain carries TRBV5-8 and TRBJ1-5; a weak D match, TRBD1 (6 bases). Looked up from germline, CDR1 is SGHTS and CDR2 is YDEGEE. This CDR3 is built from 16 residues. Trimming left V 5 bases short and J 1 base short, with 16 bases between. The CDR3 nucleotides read TGTGCCAGCAGGATAGGGTGGGACACAAGCAATCAGCCCCAGCATTTT. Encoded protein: CASRIGWDTSNQPQHF.

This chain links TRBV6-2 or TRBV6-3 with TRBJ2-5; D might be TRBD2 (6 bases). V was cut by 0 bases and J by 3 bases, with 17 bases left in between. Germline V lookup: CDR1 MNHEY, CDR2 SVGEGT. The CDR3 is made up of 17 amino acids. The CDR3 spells CASSYSGSAGREETQYF. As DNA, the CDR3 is TGTGCCAGCAGTTACTCTGGCTCCGCGGGACGGGAAGAGACCCAGTACTTC.

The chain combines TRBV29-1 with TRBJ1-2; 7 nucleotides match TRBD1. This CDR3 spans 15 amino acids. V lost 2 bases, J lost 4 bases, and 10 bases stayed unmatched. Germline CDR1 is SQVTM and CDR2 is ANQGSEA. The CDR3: CSVEPTGEGTYGYTF. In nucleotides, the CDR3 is TGCAGCGTTGAACCAACAGGGGAAGGGACCTATGGCTACACCTTC.

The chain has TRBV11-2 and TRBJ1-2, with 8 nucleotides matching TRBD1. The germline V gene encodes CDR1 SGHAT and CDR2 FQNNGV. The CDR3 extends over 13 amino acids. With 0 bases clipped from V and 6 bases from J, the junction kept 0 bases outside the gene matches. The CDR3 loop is CASSLDRGHGYTF. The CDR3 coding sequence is TGTGCCAGCAGCTTAGACAGGGGGCATGGCTACACCTTC.

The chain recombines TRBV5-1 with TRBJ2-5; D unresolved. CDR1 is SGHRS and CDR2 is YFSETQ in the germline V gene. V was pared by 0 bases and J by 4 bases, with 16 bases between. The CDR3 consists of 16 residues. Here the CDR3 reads CASSLASLLRGETQYF. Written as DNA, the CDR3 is TGCGCCAGCAGCTTGGCCAGTCTACTTCGCGGAGAGACCCAGTACTTC.

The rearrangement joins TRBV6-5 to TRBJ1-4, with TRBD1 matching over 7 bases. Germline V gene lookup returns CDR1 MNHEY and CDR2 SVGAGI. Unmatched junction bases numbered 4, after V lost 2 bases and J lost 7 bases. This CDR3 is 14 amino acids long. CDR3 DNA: TGTGCCAGCAGTTACGGGACAGCAGGTGAAAAACTGTTTTTT. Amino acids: CASSYGTAGEKLFF.

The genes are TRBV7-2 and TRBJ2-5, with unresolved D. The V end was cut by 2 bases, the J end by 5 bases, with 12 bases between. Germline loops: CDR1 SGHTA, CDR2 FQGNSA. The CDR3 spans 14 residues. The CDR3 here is CASSLNLVRETQYF. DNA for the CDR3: TGTGCCAGCAGCTTAAATCTAGTTCGGGAGACCCAGTACTTC.

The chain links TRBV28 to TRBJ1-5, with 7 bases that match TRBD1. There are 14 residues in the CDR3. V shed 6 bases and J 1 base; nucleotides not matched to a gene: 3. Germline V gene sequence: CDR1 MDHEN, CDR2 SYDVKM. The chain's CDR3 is CASRQGQSNQPQHF. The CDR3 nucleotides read TGTGCCAGCAGGCAGGGACAGAGCAATCAGCCCCAGCATTTT.

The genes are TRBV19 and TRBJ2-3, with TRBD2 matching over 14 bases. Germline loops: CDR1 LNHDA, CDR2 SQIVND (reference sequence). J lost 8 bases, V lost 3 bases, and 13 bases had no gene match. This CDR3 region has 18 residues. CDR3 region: CASSMNGGGGLAGGTQYF. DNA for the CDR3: TGTGCCAGTAGTATGAACGGGGGGGGCGGACTAGCGGGAGGTACGCAGTATTTT.

The CDR3 sequence is CASVGIPSSYNEQFF. In DNA form, the CDR3 reads TGTGCCAGTGTCGGGATACCCAGCTCCTACAATGAGCAGTTCTTC. The chain links TRBV19 to TRBJ2-1; D is possibly TRBD2 (5 bases). Germline CDR1 and CDR2: LNHDA and SQIVND (reference sequence). The CDR3 is made up of 15 amino acids. Trimming took off 8 bases at V and 0 bases at J, with 14 bases between the two ends.

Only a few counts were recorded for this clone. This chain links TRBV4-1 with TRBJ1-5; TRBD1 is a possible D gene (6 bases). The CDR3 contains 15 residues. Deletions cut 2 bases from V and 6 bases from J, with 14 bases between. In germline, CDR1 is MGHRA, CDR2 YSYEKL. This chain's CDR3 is CASSQIRQAVQPQHF. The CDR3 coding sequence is TGCGCCAGCAGCCAAATACGACAGGCGGTTCAGCCCCAGCATTTT.

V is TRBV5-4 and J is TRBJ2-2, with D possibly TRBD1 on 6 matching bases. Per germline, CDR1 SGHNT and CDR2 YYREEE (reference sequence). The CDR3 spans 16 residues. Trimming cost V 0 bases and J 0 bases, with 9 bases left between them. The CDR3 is CASSLGWDTNTGELFF. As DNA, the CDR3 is TGTGCCAGCAGCTTGGGGTGGGACACGAACACCGGGGAGCTGTTTTTT.